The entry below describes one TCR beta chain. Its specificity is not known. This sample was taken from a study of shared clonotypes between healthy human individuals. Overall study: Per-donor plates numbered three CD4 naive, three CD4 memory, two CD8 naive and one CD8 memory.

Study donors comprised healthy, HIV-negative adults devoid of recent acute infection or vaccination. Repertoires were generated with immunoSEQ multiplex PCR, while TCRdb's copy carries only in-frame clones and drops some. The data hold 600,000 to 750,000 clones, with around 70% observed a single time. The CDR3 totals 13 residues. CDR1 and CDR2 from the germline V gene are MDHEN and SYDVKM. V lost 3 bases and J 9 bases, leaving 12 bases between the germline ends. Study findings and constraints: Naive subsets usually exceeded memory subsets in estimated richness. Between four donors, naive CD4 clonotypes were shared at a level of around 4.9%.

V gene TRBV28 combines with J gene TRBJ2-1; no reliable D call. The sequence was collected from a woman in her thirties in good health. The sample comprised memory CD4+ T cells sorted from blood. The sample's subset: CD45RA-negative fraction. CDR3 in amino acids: CASSLLVDAEQFF. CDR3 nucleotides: TGTGCCAGCAGTTTGTTGGTGGATGCTGAGCAGTTCTTC.